This record concerns one TCR beta chain sequence. The sample belongs to a study of patients and donors after allogeneic stem cell transplantation. The CDR3 sequence is 15 residues long. CDR1 is SGHRS and CDR2 is YFSETQ in the germline V gene. Losses at the gene ends were 3 bases for V and 1 base for J; bases not matched to a gene: 5. Using its own MiXCR run on the RT-PCR reads, TCRdb lists one record per CDR3 protein. The sample holds 390,000 or so distinct CDR3 sequences, around 16% seen once. This sequence was found in a human donor who was either an allogeneic HSCT recipient or a stem cell or donor lymphocyte infusion donor (not recorded which). It is not recorded whose cells these are; they may come from a transplant donor. The specimen was blood, either unsorted or a sorted T cell fraction (not recorded which). The V gene is TRBV5-1, the J gene TRBJ2-5; 8 bases line up with TRBD2. The CDR3 region has the DNA TGCGCCAGCAGCTCCCCGGGGGGGGGCCAAGAGACCCAGTACTTC. This gives the protein CASSSPGGGQETQYF.